This TCR beta chain was sequenced in a study of blood T cell repertoires in COVID-19. Study summary: Acute-phase and convalescent COVID-19 samples originated in the United States, Italy and Spain.

The CDR3 has 15 residues. Per germline, CDR1 SGHTA and CDR2 FQGTGA. V lost 1 base and J 6 bases, leaving 14 bases between the germline ends. The table came from immunoSEQ multiplex PCR; TCRdb's copy has only in-frame clones and leaves some out. Of about 150,000 clones listed, 81% are singletons. The chain uses TRBV7-3 and TRBJ2-3, with D possibly TRBD1 on 6 matching bases. The TCR originated in a human donor with acute or convalescent COVID-19. The donor label of this sample is uncertain. The material sequenced was peripheral blood. The CDR3 DNA follows: TGTGCCAGCAGCTTAAACTCCCAGGGGTCGGATACGCAGTATTTT. Translated: CASSLNSQGSDTQYF.